This T cell receptor (beta chain) was found in a study of shared clonotypes between healthy human individuals (dated by TCRdb to the early 2020s). Broadly, across the study: Three men and two women, aged 18 to 49 years, made up the cohort. For each donor, CD4 naive and CD4 memory were each run on three plates, CD8 naive on two plates, and CD8 memory on one plate. The study deeply sequenced blood TCR repertoires of about 5 healthy adults to estimate repertoire size and the extent of clonotype sharing between individuals. Different laboratories and diverse techniques were used to prepare libraries and sequence TCR repertoires, to increase sequencing depth and limit assay-specific biases. Per donor, leukapheresis produced somewhere between about 0.94 and 8.9 billion PBMCs.

A word on this clone: The antigen it recognizes is unknown. Base-call qualities are not available, and no considerably larger clone is one nucleotide away.

Donors were healthy HIV-negative adults with no recently reported acute infections or vaccinations. Every donor was a Caucasian adult living in Nashville, Tennessee, USA. CD4+ T cells were enriched by magnetic negative selection; naive cells were then positively selected on CD45RA, and the negative fraction formed the memory subset. Blood was collected by leukapheresis, and PBMCs were isolated by Ficoll-Histopaque density gradient centrifugation and then cryopreserved in liquid nitrogen vapor phase. Analytical flow cytometry was used to check the purity and quantity of every magnetically sorted T cell population. From each sorted fraction, genomic DNA was isolated and quantified by UV absorbance on a Nanodrop 2000c. Unmatched junction bases come to 7, with V trimmed by 5 bases and J by 5 bases. Based on the germline V gene (reference sequence), the CDR1 and CDR2 sequences are LNHDA and SQIVND. Reading from cysteine to phenylalanine, the CDR3 counts 16 amino acids. This entry keeps only the CDR3 DNA: 48 bases, framed from base 1.

General study outcomes and caveats: Only blood was sampled, and tissue TCR repertoires likely differ from those in blood. The small number of donors limited the genetic and exposure-history diversity represented. Pairwise subsampling indicated that sequencing depth was expected to affect the degree of clonotype sharing among donors. Roughly 5.2% of naive CD4, around 4% of naive CD8, approximately 2% of memory CD4, and 0.4% of memory CD8 clonotypes were shared across several donors. Naive subsets generally had larger estimated clonotype richness than memory subsets. Compared with non-shared clonotypes, the clonotypes found in all four sorted-subset donors had higher generation probabilities. Incomplete sequencing was indicated by rarefaction of sorted-subset datasets, despite the large sequencing depth.

Using the deep immunoSEQ assay, multiplex PCR amplified TCR CDR3 regions from genomic DNA. Genomic DNA extracted from each cell subset was distributed evenly over all wells of several immunoSEQ 96-well plates, and each plate served as one replicate. For sorted subsets, 200 to 250 ng of genomic DNA, equivalent to some 30,000 T cell genomes, went into each replicate PCR. Purified libraries were measured with a Qubit 3.0 fluorometer, size-checked on a Bioanalyzer 2100, and measured again with the KAPA Library Quantification kit. Every immunoSEQ 96-well plate was sequenced on a dedicated single-read 150-cycle Illumina NextSeq 550 flow cell. As for how the authors treated the data: Because only junctional sequences without quality scores were contained in the immunoSEQ output, filtering matching that applied to full-length reads could not be performed. Sequences were annotated with PyIR, a Python wrapper for IgBLAST v1.9, using IMGT germline references to assign V/J genes and CDR3. Reads were filtered out if the reads had weak V/J assignments (E-value above 1e-6), no CDR3, stop codons, out-of-frame junctions, or ambiguous translated residues. V3J clonotypes were defined as sequences sharing the same inferred V gene, J gene, and CDR3 amino acid sequence. Percentage overlap between repertoires was calculated by dividing the number of shared unique clonotypes by the size of the smaller repertoire. RTK rarefaction, the Chao1 estimator, and Recon v2.1 estimates of unobserved clonotypes were used to assess repertoire richness. Generation probabilities were computed with OLGA for all TCRbeta clonotypes obtained by the gDNA method from a few donors. Held by TCRdb, this immuneACCESS table contains in-frame sequences only and omits some clones. Under half of the omission traces to an unresolved V gene where checked; the cause of the rest is unknown. V and J calls and clone size follow that table, whereas D and trimming were derived from the DNA. The table for this sample lists some 2 million clones; 90% to 95% of them were counted only once. The leading ten clones occupy 0.1% to 0.15% of the sample.

The specimen was naive CD4+ T cells sorted from blood. The cell subset or site label on this specimen signifies: CD45RA+ positively selected. This clonotype was sampled from a man younger than 35 in good health. The rearranged segments are TRBV19 and TRBJ2-2, with TRBD1 identical over 11 junction bases. The CDR3 region has the sequence CASSSGQGAQTGELFF. The bases read TGTGCCAGTAGTTCAGGACAGGGGGCGCAAACCGGGGAGCTGTTTTTT. The CDR3 plus the reference TRBV19 and TRBJ2-2 genes for the other parts give the full variable domain: DGGITQSPKYLFRKEGQNVTLSCEQNLNHDAMYWYRQDPGQGLRLIYYSQIVNDFQKGDIAEGYSVSREKKESFPLTVTSAQKNPTAFYLCASSSGQGAQTGELFFGEGSRLTVL.